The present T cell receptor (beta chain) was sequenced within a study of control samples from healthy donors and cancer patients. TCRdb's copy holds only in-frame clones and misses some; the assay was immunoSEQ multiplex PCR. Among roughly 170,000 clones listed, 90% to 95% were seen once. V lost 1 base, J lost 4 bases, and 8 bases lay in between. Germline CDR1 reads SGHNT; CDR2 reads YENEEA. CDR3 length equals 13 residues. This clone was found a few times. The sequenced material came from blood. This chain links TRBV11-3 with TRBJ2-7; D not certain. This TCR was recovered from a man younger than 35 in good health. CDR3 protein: CASSLVVGYEQYF. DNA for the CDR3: TGTGCCAGCAGCTTAGTAGTAGGGTACGAGCAGTACTTC.